The clone carrying this T cell receptor beta chain occurred many times. This sample was included in a study of CD8+CD57+ T cells in acquired aplastic anemia. Whole-study context: Healthy CD8+ samples averaged approximately 11 million reads.

Researchers used genomic DNA as the template to profile TCR beta VDJ and CDR3. TCRdb recomputed calls from the reads with MiXCR, one row per CDR3 protein. The sample contains approximately 130,000 distinct CDR3 sequences, 41% of which appear only once. Trimming took off 4 bases at V and 2 bases at J, with 10 bases between the two ends. This CDR3 contains 13 residues. Germline V lookup: CDR1 SGDLS, CDR2 YYNGEE. This chain uses TRBV9 with TRBJ2-7; D remains ambiguous. The sequence derives from a human donor in good health, serving as a control. The sequenced sample was sorted CD4+, CD8+, or CD8+CD57+ T cells (not recorded which) from PBMCs. CDR3 in DNA: TGTGCCAGCAGCTCAGATACCGCCTACGAGCAGTACTTC. Translating gives CASSSDTAYEQYF.